One sample yielded the 2 T cell receptor beta chains listed below, sequenced in a study of blood T cell repertoires in COVID-19. Profiling relied on immunoSEQ multiplex PCR, and the TCRdb table lists in-frame clones only, not all of them. The top ten clones hold around 3% of a sample with approximately 220,000 clones, about 87% of them seen once. Sequenced sample: peripheral blood. All receptors derive from a man aged 60 to 75 with acute or convalescent COVID-19.

The CDR3 coding sequence is TGTGCCAGCAGCGGTCTAGATCAAGAGACCCAGTACTTC. Translation: CASSGLDQETQYF. The V and J genes are TRBV9 and TRBJ2-5; D ambiguous. CDR1 is SGDLS, CDR2 YYNGEE, per germline. V was trimmed by 3 bases and J by 2 bases, leaving 8 bases between them. This CDR3 contains 13 residues.

This chain uses TRBV12-3 or TRBV12-4 with TRBJ2-1; 7 bases are a match to TRBD1. The CDR3 length is 12 residues. The trim removed 6 bases at V and 9 bases at J, leaving 5 bases unmatched. DNA for the CDR3: TGTGCCAGCAGGACCGGGACAGCTGAGCAGTTCTTC. Protein sequence: CASRTGTAEQFF.